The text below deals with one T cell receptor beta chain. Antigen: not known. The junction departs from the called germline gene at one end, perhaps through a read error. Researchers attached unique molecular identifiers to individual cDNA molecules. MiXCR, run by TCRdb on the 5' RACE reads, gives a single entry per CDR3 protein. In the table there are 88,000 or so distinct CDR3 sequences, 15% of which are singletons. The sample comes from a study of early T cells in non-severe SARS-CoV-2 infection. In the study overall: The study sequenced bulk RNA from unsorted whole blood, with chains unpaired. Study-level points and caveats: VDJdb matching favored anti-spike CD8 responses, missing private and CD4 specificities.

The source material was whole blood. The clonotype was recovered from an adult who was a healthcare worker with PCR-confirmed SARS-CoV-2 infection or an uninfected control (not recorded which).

The CDR3 DNA reads TGTGCCAGCAGCCAAGAATGGAGGGACACGGAAGCTTTCTTT. Its protein is CASSQEWRDTEAFF. This chain connects TRBV3-1 to TRBJ1-1, with a weak D call TRBD1 (6 bases). There are 14 residues in the CDR3. CDR1 is LGHDT, CDR2 YNNKEL, per germline (reference sequence).